This TCR beta chain was found in a study of cytomegalovirus exposure and HLA in healthy donors. About the study: Assignment to the Caucasian-associated ancestry cluster applied to approximately 80% of the approximately 420 genotyped donors.

Researchers ran the PCR with 60 Vbeta and 13 Jbeta primers. TCRdb's copy holds only in-frame clones and misses some; the assay was immunoSEQ multiplex PCR. The repertoire consists of about 140,000 clones, with 70% to 80% occurring once and the leading ten covering 2% to 2.5%. As to this clone: The antigen remains undetermined.

Overall study results and limits: TCR beta V- and J-gene trimming was later associated with a missense DCLRE1C variant.

Sequencing used PBMCs. The sequence derives from a woman aged 55-69 years in good health and CMV-seropositive.

The CDR3 reads CASSVGGYEQFF. In DNA form, the CDR3 reads TGTGCCAGTAGTGTAGGTGGCTATGAGCAGTTCTTC. This chain joins TRBV19 and TRBJ2-1; D gene ambiguous. Between the trimmed V and J ends, which lost 5 bases and 8 bases, there was a span of 10 bases. The V gene's germline CDR1 is LNHDA and CDR2 SQIVND (reference sequence). The CDR3 spans 12 residues.